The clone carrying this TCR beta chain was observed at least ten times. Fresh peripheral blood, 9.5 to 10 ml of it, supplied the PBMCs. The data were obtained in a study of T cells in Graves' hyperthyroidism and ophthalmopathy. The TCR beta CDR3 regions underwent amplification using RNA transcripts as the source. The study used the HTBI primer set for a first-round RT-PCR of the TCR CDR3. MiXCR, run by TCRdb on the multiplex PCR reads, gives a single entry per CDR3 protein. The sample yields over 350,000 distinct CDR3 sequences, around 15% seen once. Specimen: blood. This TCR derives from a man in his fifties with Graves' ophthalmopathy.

CDR3 sequence reads: CSARDRQRGTYEQYF. The CDR3 nucleotides read TGCAGTGCTAGAGATCGCCAGCGGGGGACCTACGAGCAGTACTTC. This chain connects TRBV20-1 to TRBJ2-7; 8 bases are shared with TRBD2. The CDR3 totals 15 residues. Looked up from germline, CDR1 is DFQATT and CDR2 is SNEGSKA (reference sequence). V lost 0 bases, J lost 2 bases, and 6 bases stayed unmatched.